A selection of T cell receptor beta chains follows, all from one sample in a study of blood T cells in healthy people across ages. Via MiXCR, TCRdb re-called the 5' RACE reads, giving one row per CDR3 protein. The data show more than 1,000,000 distinct CDR3 sequences, with about 23% seen just once and around 0.75% held by the top ten. This same sample was also part of a study on T cells of mothers and their children.

Sequences were obtained from blood. The receptors stem from a girl aged 2-10 years in good health. The CDR3 runs from the conserved cysteine through the conserved F or W. D genes are given only for firm matches. Clone size is shown for a subset of rows, as once, few, many or a class of expanded clone.

15 NA TRBJ2-1 NA TRBV4-3 TGCGCCAGCAGCCAAGGACGGGGGCGGTACAATGAGCAGTTCTTC CASSQGRGRYNEQFF
11 few TRBJ2-1 NA TRBV12-3/TRBV12-4 TGTGCCAGCAGGCTCGTCAATGAGCAGTTCTTC CASRLVNEQFF
13 NA TRBJ2-3 NA TRBV20-1 TGCAGTGCTAGGGAGGGAGGACTAGATACGCAGTATTTT CSAREGGLDTQYF
18 NA TRBJ2-3 TRBD2 TRBV7-2 TGTGCCAGCAGCTTAGCGCCCCGACGGCGGGGGGGCACAGATACGCAGTATTTT CASSLAPRRRGGTDTQYF
14 few TRBJ2-4 NA TRBV5-1 TGCGCCAGCAGCTTGGGGAGGGCCTTGCACATTCAGTACTTC CASSLGRALHIQYF
14 NA TRBJ1-4 NA TRBV7-2 TGTGCCAGCCCTTCGGGCCGCCCGAATGAAAAACTGTTTTTT CASPSGRPNEKLFF
15 few TRBJ2-5 NA TRBV13 TGTGCCAGCAGACAGAACAGGGCCTCCAGGTACGAGCGGCACTTC CASRQNRASRYERHF
12 NA TRBJ2-1 NA TRBV5-5 TGTGCCAGCAGAGACTTTGGCGATGAGCAGTTCTTC CASRDFGDEQFF
16 NA TRBJ2-7 NA TRBV5-1 TGCGCCAGCAGCCTCGGGACCACTCGTAGCTCCTACGAGCAGTACTTC CASSLGTTRSSYEQYF
15 NA TRBJ2-5 NA TRBV7-9 TGTGCCAGCAGCCGGATTCGTTCAGTCCAAGAGACCCAGTACTTC CASSRIRSVQETQYF
16 NA TRBJ2-7 TRBD1 TRBV28 TGTGCCAGCAGCCGTGCGGACAGGGGAGAGGACTACGAGCAGTACTTC CASSRADRGEDYEQYF
16 NA TRBJ1-3 TRBD1 TRBV7-9 TGTGCCAGCAGCTCGGCATCGGGACAGGCTGGAAACACCATATATTTT CASSSASGQAGNTIYF
16 NA TRBJ2-6 NA TRBV4-2 TGTGCCAGCAGCCAAGACTTTGGGGCTGGGACCAACGTCCTGACTTTC CASSQDFGAGTNVLTF
13 NA TRBJ2-1 NA TRBV28 TGTGCCAGCAGCCTCGGGACGGTAGATGAGCAGTTCTTC CASSLGTVDEQFF
14 few TRBJ2-2 NA TRBV20-1 TGCAGTGCTAGGGGTACCCGGGGGCGCGGGGAGCTGTTTTTT CSARGTRGRGELFF
19 NA TRBJ1-6 NA TRBV11-2 TGTGCCAGCAGCTCAACCCCCGGGGCCATGAGCTCCTATAATTCACCCCTCCACTTT CASSSTPGAMSSYNSPLHF
15 NA TRBJ2-7 NA TRBV20-1 TGCAGTGCCCTCCCACGACTGCAGAGCTCCTACGAGCAGTACTTC CSALPRLQSSYEQYF
15 NA TRBJ2-7 NA TRBV28 TGTGCCAGCAGTGGCCCCGGGACCAAAACCTACGAGCAGTACTTC CASSGPGTKTYEQYF
16 few TRBJ2-7 NA TRBV6-1 TGTGCCAGCACCGGAGGTGGGGGCGCAAAGGCCTACGAGCAGTACTTC CASTGGGGAKAYEQYF
15 few TRBJ1-4 TRBD1 TRBV7-2 TGTGCCAGCAGCCCTCCGGGACAGGGAGAAGAAAAACTGTTTTTT CASSPPGQGEEKLFF
14 NA TRBJ1-4 NA TRBV12-3/TRBV12-4 TGTGCCAGCAGTCCGACAGGTGTGAGTGAAAAGCTGTTTTTT CASSPTGVSEKLFF
15 NA TRBJ2-4 TRBD1 TRBV9 TGTGCCAGCAGCGTAGCTGGGACAGGAGTGAACATTCAGTACTTC CASSVAGTGVNIQYF
17 few TRBJ2-3 TRBD2 TRBV4-2 TGTGCCAGCAGCCAATCCACTGCGACTAGCCGGGCAGATACGCAGTATTTT CASSQSTATSRADTQYF
14 NA TRBJ2-3 TRBD2 TRBV6-5 TGTGCCAGCAGTTACGACAGACTAGCGGCTACGCAGTATTTT CASSYDRLAATQYF
15 NA TRBJ2-7 NA TRBV7-9 TGTGCCAGCAGCTTAAGAGCGGTTGACTCCTACGAGCAGTACTTC CASSLRAVDSYEQYF
17 few TRBJ2-1 NA TRBV5-5 TGTGCCAGCAGCTTGAAGAGGATCCAGGGACTTGGCAATGAGCAGTTCTTC CASSLKRIQGLGNEQFF
13 few TRBJ1-4 NA TRBV5-5 TGTGCCAGCAGCCTTTGGCTCAATGAAAAACTGTTTTTT CASSLWLNEKLFF
15 NA TRBJ2-1 NA TRBV29-1 TGCAGCGTTGACTCAGTGGGGACATACTACAATGAGCAGTTCTTC CSVDSVGTYYNEQFF
13 few TRBJ1-1 NA TRBV12-3/TRBV12-4 TGTGCCAGCAGTTTTCCCCAGAACACTGAAGCTTTCTTT CASSFPQNTEAFF
14 few TRBJ2-7 NA TRBV24-1 TGTGCCACCCCCAGGCAGGCGGGTCCTTACGAGCAGTACTTC CATPRQAGPYEQYF
17 NA TRBJ2-1 TRBD2 TRBV12-3/TRBV12-4 TGTGCCAGCAGTTTCCACATGGGACGGGGAGGGGAGAATGAGCAGTTCTTC CASSFHMGRGGENEQFF
13 few TRBJ2-1 TRBD1 TRBV9 TGTGCCAGCAGCGAGGAAGACAGGGATGAGCAGTTCTTC CASSEEDRDEQFF
12 NA TRBJ2-5 NA TRBV5-4 TGTGCCAGCAGCTCAGGGGAGGGGACCCGGTACTTC CASSSGEGTRYF
17 few TRBJ2-7 NA TRBV12-3/TRBV12-4 TGTGCCAGCACCTATGTCCCCCCCGCGGAAGACTCCTACGAGCAGTACTTC CASTYVPPAEDSYEQYF
15 NA TRBJ2-7 NA TRBV9 TGTGCCAGCAGCGTAGGCGTGGGAGTTGCGGGGGAGCAGTACTTC CASSVGVGVAGEQYF
14 NA TRBJ2-5 NA TRBV24-1 TGTGCCACCAGTGAGGAGGGAGTGGGGGAGACCCAGTACTTC CATSEEGVGETQYF
13 few TRBJ2-7 NA TRBV29-1 TGCAGCGTTTACAGGGAGAGCTCCTACGAGCAGTACTTC CSVYRESSYEQYF